The 6 T cell receptor beta chains below come from one sample, sequenced in a study of response to subunit inactivated influenza vaccine. Each CDR3 protein gets one entry after TCRdb re-called the RT-PCR reads with MiXCR. The sample carries hundreds of thousands of distinct CDR3 sequences, about 25% recorded once. The sequences come from CD4+ T cells sorted from PBMCs, collected less than 6 days after vaccination. The source is a man aged 45-60 years who received an inactivated influenza vaccine.

The V and J genes are TRBV20-1 and TRBJ2-1, with 8 bases aligning to TRBD2. This CDR3 is built from 16 residues. V lost 3 bases to trimming and J lost 0 bases; unmatched junction nucleotides: 7. Germline V gene data show CDR1 as DFQATT and CDR2 as SNEGSKA (reference sequence). Here the CDR3 reads CSARETSGSSYNEQFF. CDR3 nucleotide sequence: TGCAGTGCTAGGGAAACTAGCGGAAGCTCCTACAATGAGCAGTTCTTC.

This clonotype has more than one count but fewer than ten. V and J are TRBV6-2 or TRBV6-3 and TRBJ1-2; D might be TRBD1 (5 bases). V was trimmed by 11 bases and J by 4 bases, leaving 17 bases between them. Germline CDR1 reads MNHEY; CDR2 reads SVGEGT. This CDR3 is 13 amino acids long. CDR3 coding DNA: TGTGCCGCCAGCTGGCAGGGCGGCTATGGCTACACCTTC. Translation gives CAASWQGGYGYTF.

This clonotype appeared a few times. The chain recombines TRBV5-1 with TRBJ1-2; TRBD1 matches at 7 bases. Germline V gene data show CDR1 as SGHRS and CDR2 as YFSETQ. Trimming at V came to 4 bases and at J to 3 bases, leaving 12 bases not matched to a gene. The CDR3 extends over 16 amino acids. CDR3 region: CASSRNELGGDYGYTF. In DNA, the CDR3 is TGCGCCAGCAGCCGGAATGAGCTAGGGGGCGACTATGGCTACACCTTC.

V usage is TRBV19 and J usage is TRBJ2-3, with a possible D match to TRBD1 (7 bases). The V gene lost 9 bases and the J gene lost 4 bases, with 20 bases spanning the gap. The CDR3 runs to 15 residues. Germline V lookup: CDR1 LNHDA, CDR2 SQIVND (reference sequence). The DNA for the CDR3 is TGTGCCAGCCGGTACGCGGCCAGGGGGGCAGATACGCAGTATTTT. Protein sequence: CASRYAARGADTQYF.

The table lists this clonotype with a few counts. The chain carries TRBV6-1 and TRBJ2-7; D unclear. Between the trimmed V and J ends, which lost 4 bases and 4 bases, there was a span of 11 bases. Germline CDR1 is MNHNS and CDR2 is SASEGT. The CDR3 spans 13 residues. CDR3 amino acids: CASSGRASYEQYF. CDR3 DNA sequence: TGTGCCAGCAGTGGTCGAGCCTCTTACGAGCAGTACTTC.

The chain employs TRBV12-3 or TRBV12-4 and TRBJ2-3; TRBD2 might be the D (5 bases). V dropped 6 bases and J dropped 7 bases, with 11 bases sitting between them. The CDR3 totals 12 residues. The CDR3 protein is CASRSGLNTQYF. As DNA, the CDR3 is TGTGCCAGCAGGTCAGGACTTAATACGCAGTATTTT.